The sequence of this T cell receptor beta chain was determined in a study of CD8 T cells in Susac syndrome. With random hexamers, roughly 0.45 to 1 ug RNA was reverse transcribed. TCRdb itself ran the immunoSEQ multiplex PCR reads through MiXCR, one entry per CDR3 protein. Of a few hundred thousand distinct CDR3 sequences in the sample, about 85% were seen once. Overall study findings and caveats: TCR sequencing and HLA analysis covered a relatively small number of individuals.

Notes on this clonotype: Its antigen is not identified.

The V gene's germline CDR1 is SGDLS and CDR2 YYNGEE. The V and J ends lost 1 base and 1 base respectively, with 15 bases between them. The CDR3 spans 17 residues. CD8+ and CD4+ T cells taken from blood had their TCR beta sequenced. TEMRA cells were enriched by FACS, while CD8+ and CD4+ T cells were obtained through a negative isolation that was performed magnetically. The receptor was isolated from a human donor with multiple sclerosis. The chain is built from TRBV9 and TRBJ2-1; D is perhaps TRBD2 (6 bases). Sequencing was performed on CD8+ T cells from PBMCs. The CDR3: CASSVSLMTSSYNEQFF. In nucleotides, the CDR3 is TGTGCCAGCAGCGTATCTCTGATGACTAGTTCCTACAATGAGCAGTTCTTC.